The rows below give T cell receptor beta chains drawn from one sample of a study of cytomegalovirus exposure and HLA in healthy donors. Only in-frame clones appear in the TCRdb table, and some are missing; sequencing was by immunoSEQ multiplex PCR. Recorded for this sample: approximately 110,000 clones. Material: PBMCs. The source is a man in his forties in good health and CMV-seropositive. Both conserved end residues are part of each CDR3. The order of the fields is J gene, D gene, V gene, CDR3 protein, CDR3 DNA. A D gene is named only where the DNA matches it firmly.

TRBJ2-5,NA,TRBV5-6,CAGTQGGGGETQYF,TGTGCCGGGACACAGGGTGGCGGCGGAGAGACCCAGTACTTC
TRBJ2-7,NA,TRBV27,CGSTSGGPNEQYF,TGTGGATCAACGTCCGGCGGGCCAAACGAGCAGTACTTC
TRBJ2-4,NA,TRBV5-1,CASKDYPLAKNIQYF,TGCGCCAGCAAGGACTATCCCTTGGCCAAAAACATTCAGTACTTC
TRBJ2-7,NA,TRBV5-1,CASSFPGVEQYF,TGCGCCAGCAGCTTCCCAGGGGTCGAGCAGTACTTC
TRBJ1-5,NA,TRBV28,CASSFVAGSNQPQHF,TGTGCCAGCAGTTTTGTAGCAGGGAGCAATCAGCCCCAGCATTTT
TRBJ2-1,TRBD2,TRBV11-2,CASRRDYGGEQFF,TGTGCCAGCAGACGGGACTACGGCGGCGAGCAGTTCTTC
TRBJ2-7,NA,TRBV9,CASSVGTASNYEQYF,TGTGCCAGCAGCGTAGGGACAGCCTCTAACTACGAGCAGTACTTC
TRBJ2-7,TRBD2,TRBV7-9,CASSRTSAYEQYF,TGTGCCAGCAGCCGGACTAGCGCGTACGAGCAGTACTTC
TRBJ2-7,TRBD1,TRBV7-9,CASSPTPGQGPSPYEQYF,TGTGCCAGCAGCCCTACGCCGGGACAGGGGCCTTCGCCCTACGAGCAGTACTTC
TRBJ2-1,TRBD1,TRBV4-1,CASSHRGQGLVNEQFF,TGCGCCAGCAGCCATCGCGGACAGGGGTTGGTCAATGAGCAGTTCTTC
TRBJ2-3,NA,TRBV5-6,CASSLRGSGVASTDTQYF,TGTGCCAGCAGCTTGCGGGGAAGTGGTGTGGCGAGCACAGATACGCAGTATTTT
TRBJ1-2,NA,TRBV30,CAYGAGGGYTF,TGTGCCTATGGAGCCGGGGGTGGCTACACCTTC
TRBJ2-3,TRBD2,TRBV4-1,CASSQILGTRSTDTQYF,TGCGCCAGCAGCCAGATCCTCGGGACTAGAAGCACAGATACGCAGTATTTT
TRBJ1-1,TRBD1,TRBV5-4,CASSSRRTGGVSNTEAFF,TGTGCCAGCAGCTCGCGAAGGACAGGGGGCGTCTCGAACACTGAAGCTTTCTTT
TRBJ2-1,NA,TRBV27,CASSKSLSYNEQFF,TGTGCCAGCAGCAAAAGCCTCTCCTACAATGAGCAGTTCTTC
TRBJ1-1,NA,TRBV18,CASSPYEGQITEAFF,TGTGCCAGCTCACCATACGAAGGACAGATCACTGAAGCTTTCTTT
TRBJ2-1,NA,TRBV10-2,CASEPWGAYNEQFF,TGCGCCTCCGAGCCATGGGGCGCCTACAATGAGCAGTTCTTC
TRBJ2-7,NA,TRBV27,CASSLFGVYEQYF,TGTGCCAGCAGTTTATTTGGAGTCTACGAGCAGTACTTC
TRBJ1-5,NA,TRBV10-3,CAIRWTPDQPQHF,TGTGCCATCAGATGGACTCCCGATCAGCCCCAGCATTTT
TRBJ2-7,TRBD2,TRBV2,CASSGLAGASYEQYF,TGTGCCAGCAGTGGATTAGCGGGCGCCTCCTACGAGCAGTACTTC
TRBJ2-7,NA,TRBV28,CASSLYSSEQYF,TGTGCCAGCAGTTTGTACAGTTCGGAGCAGTACTTC
TRBJ2-7,NA,TRBV25-1,CASSETGTLSYEQYF,TGTGCCAGCAGTGAAACCGGGACACTCTCCTACGAGCAGTACTTC
TRBJ1-2,NA,TRBV19,CASSPRLREGYTF,TGTGCCAGTAGTCCCAGACTCCGCGAAGGCTACACCTTC
TRBJ1-2,NA,TRBV5-6,CASSSPTPFYYGYTF,TGTGCCAGCAGCTCCCCAACACCCTTTTACTACGGCTACACCTTC
TRBJ1-5,TRBD1,TRBV7-2,CASSIGTVNQPQHF,TGTGCCAGCAGCATTGGGACAGTCAATCAGCCCCAGCATTTT
TRBJ1-1,TRBD1,TRBV6-1,CASTDRGITEAFF,TGTGCCAGCACGGACAGGGGAATCACTGAAGCTTTCTTT
TRBJ2-2,NA,TRBV28,CASSFQRANTGELFF,TGTGCCAGCAGTTTTCAGCGGGCGAACACCGGGGAGCTGTTTTTT
TRBJ2-1,TRBD2,TRBV4-2,CASSQDPLAVYNEQFF,TGTGCCAGCAGCCAAGACCCACTAGCGGTATACAATGAGCAGTTCTTC
TRBJ2-2,NA,TRBV10-1,CASSESGAGLNTGELFF,TGCGCCAGCAGTGAGTCGGGGGCAGGGTTGAACACCGGGGAGCTGTTTTTT
TRBJ2-2,TRBD1,TRBV29-1,CSGEDRDNTGELFF,TGCAGCGGGGAGGACAGGGATAACACCGGGGAGCTGTTTTTT
TRBJ1-1,NA,TRBV5-6,CASSLHPDRFDAEVFF,TGTGCCAGCAGCTTGCACCCTGACAGGTTTGACGCTGAAGTTTTCTTT
TRBJ1-2,NA,TRBV4-3,CASSQETGPSYGYTF,TGCGCCAGCAGCCAAGAAACAGGGCCTAGCTATGGCTACACCTTC
TRBJ2-5,TRBD2,TRBV19,CASSMSGGRNQETQYF,TGTGCCAGTAGTATGTCAGGCGGGAGGAATCAAGAGACCCAGTACTTC
TRBJ1-1,NA,TRBV7-2,CASSLSSGTEAFF,TGTGCCAGCAGCTTATCGTCCGGGACTGAAGCTTTCTTT
TRBJ1-3,NA,TRBV2,CARGPPGSGNTIYF,TGTGCCAGGGGGCCCCCAGGCTCTGGAAACACCATATATTTT
TRBJ2-7,TRBD2,TRBV5-4,CASSYGTSGYEQYF,TGTGCCAGCAGCTACGGGACTAGCGGCTACGAGCAGTACTTC
TRBJ2-7,TRBD2,TRBV9,CASSDSLAGGSSYEQYF,TGTGCCAGCAGCGATAGCTTAGCGGGAGGTAGCTCCTACGAGCAGTACTTC
TRBJ1-5,NA,TRBV28,CASSFWAGVGNQPQHF,TGTGCCAGCAGTTTTTGGGCAGGGGTTGGCAATCAGCCCCAGCATTTT
TRBJ2-7,TRBD2,TRBV4-3,CASSQEWTSGSYEQYF,TGCGCCAGCAGCCAAGAATGGACTAGCGGGAGCTACGAGCAGTACTTC
TRBJ1-5,TRBD1,TRBV4-1,CASSQETGRQGLQHF,TGCGCCAGCAGCCAAGAGACAGGGCGGCAAGGACTCCAGCATTTT
TRBJ2-5,NA,TRBV27,CASSPFEEGMETQYF,TGTGCCAGCAGCCCCTTCGAAGAGGGAATGGAGACCCAGTACTTC
TRBJ2-5,NA,TRBV28,CASTPGETQYF,TGTGCCAGCACCCCCGGGGAGACCCAGTACTTC